This TCR beta chain was sequenced in a study of PD-L1 blockade in urothelial cancer. Sequenced by immunoSEQ multiplex PCR; TCRdb stores in-frame clones only, minus some. The table shows about 38,000 clones, with 70% to 90% occurring only once. Time point defined: pretreatment peripheral blood. Patients' urothelial carcinoma was locally advanced or metastatic. The V gene's germline CDR1 is SGHVS and CDR2 FNYEAQ. This CDR3 has 16 residues. V was pared by 1 base and J by 4 bases, with 3 bases of the junction left unmatched. This clonotype was sampled from an elderly man with urothelial cancer. The source material was PBMCs, sampled around atezolizumab (anti-PD-L1) treatment. This chain uses TRBV7-6 with TRBJ2-7; 14 bases fit TRBD2. The CDR3 coding sequence is TGTGCCAGCAGCTTAGAACGGACTAGCGGGAGGTACGAGCAGTACTTC. It codes for CASSLERTSGRYEQYF.